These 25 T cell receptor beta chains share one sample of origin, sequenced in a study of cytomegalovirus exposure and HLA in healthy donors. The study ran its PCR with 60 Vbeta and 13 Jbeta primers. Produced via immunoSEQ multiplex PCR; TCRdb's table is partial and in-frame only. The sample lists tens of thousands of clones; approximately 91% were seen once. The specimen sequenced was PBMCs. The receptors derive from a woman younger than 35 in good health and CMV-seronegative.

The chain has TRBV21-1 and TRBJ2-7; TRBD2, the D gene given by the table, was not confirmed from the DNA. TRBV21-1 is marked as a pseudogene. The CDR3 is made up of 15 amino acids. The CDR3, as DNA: TGTGCCAGCAGCTCTTCCACCGTAGCCCGCTCCGAGCAGTACTTC. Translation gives CASSSSTVARSEQYF.

CDR3 nucleotide sequence: TGTGCCAGCAGCTTATCCGGGACTAGCACAGATACGCAGTATTTT. This sequence encodes CASSLSGTSTDTQYF. The rearrangement links TRBV7-2 to TRBJ2-3; a weak D match, TRBD2 (6 bases). The CDR3 is made up of 15 amino acids. Between the trimmed V and J ends, which lost 2 bases and 0 bases, there was a span of 9 bases. Germline lookup yields CDR1 SGHTA and CDR2 FQGNSA.

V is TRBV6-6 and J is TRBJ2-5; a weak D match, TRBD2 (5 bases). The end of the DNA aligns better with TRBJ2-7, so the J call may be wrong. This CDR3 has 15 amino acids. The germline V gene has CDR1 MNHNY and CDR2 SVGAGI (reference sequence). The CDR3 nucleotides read TGTGCCAGCAGTTACGGAGGTGGGGTCCCTCACGAGCAGTACTTC. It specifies CASSYGGGVPHEQYF.

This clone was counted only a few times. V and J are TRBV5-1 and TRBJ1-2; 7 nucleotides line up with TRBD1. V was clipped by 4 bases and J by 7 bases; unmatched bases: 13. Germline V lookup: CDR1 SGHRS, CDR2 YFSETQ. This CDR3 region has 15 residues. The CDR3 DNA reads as TGCGCCAGCAGCCCCACCGTGACAGGGACGGGTGGCTACACCTTC. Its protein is CASSPTVTGTGGYTF.

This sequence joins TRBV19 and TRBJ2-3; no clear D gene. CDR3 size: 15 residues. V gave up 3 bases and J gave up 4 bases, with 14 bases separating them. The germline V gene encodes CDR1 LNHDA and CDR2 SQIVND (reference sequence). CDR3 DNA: TGTGCCAGTAGTATGAATCTACCCCCGGCAGATACGCAGTATTTT. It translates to CASSMNLPPADTQYF.

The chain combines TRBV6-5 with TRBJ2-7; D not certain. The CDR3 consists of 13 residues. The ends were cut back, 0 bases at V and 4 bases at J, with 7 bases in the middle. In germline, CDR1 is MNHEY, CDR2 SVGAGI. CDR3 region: CASSYSIRYEQYF. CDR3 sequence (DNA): TGTGCCAGCAGTTACTCGATCAGGTACGAGCAGTACTTC.

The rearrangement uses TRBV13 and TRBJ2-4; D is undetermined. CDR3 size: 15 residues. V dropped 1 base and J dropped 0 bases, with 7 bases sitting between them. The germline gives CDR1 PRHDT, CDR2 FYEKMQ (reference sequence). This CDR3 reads CASSLEAVAKNIQYF. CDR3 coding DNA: TGTGCCAGCAGCTTAGAGGCGGTAGCCAAAAACATTCAGTACTTC.

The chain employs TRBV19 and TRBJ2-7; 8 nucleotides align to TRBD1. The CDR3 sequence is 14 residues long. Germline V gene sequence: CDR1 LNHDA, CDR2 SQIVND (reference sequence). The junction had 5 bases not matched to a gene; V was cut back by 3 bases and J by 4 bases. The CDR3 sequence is CASSIGTGGYEQYF. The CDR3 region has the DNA TGTGCCAGTAGTATCGGGACAGGAGGATACGAGCAGTACTTC. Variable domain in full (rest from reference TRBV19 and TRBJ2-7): DGGITQSPKYLFRKEGQNVTLSCEQNLNHDAMYWYRQDPGQGLRLIYYSQIVNDFQKGDIAEGYSVSREKKESFPLTVTSAQKNPTAFYLCASSIGTGGYEQYFGPGTRLTVT.

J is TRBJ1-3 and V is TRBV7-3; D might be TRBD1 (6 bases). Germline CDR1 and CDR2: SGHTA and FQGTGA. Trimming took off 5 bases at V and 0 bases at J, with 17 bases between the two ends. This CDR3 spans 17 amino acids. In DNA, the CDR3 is TGTGCCAGCAGCCCCCAGGCGACAGGATCCTCTGGAAACACCATATATTTT. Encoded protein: CASSPQATGSSGNTIYF.

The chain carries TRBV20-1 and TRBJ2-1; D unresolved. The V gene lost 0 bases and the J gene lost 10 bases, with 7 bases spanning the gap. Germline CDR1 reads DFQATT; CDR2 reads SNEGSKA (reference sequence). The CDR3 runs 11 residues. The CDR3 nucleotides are TGCAGTGCTAGAGAAAGGCGGGAGCAGTTCTTC. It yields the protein CSARERREQFF.

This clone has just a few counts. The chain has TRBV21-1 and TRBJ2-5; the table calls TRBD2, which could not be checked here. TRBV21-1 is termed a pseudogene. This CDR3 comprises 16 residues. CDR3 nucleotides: TGTGCCAGCAGCGGTCTTCCGGGACTAGCGGGAGAGACCCAGTACTTC. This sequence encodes CASSGLPGLAGETQYF.

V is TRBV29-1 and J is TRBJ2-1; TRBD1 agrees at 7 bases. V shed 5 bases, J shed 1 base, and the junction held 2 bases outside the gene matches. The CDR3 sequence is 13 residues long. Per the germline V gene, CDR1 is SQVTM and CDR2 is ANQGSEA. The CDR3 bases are TGCAGCGTTAACAGGGGATCCTACAATGAGCAGTTCTTC. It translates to CSVNRGSYNEQFF.

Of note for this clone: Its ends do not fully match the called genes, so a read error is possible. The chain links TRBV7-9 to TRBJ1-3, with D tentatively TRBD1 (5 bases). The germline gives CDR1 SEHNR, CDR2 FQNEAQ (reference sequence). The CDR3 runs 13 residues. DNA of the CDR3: TGTTCCAGCAGCTTCGGGGGGGGAAACACCATATATTTT. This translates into CSSSFGGGNTIYF.

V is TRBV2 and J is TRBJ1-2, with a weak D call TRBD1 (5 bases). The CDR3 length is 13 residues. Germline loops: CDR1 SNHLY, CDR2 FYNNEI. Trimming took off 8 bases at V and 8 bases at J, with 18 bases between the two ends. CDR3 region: CASWFQGWMGYTF. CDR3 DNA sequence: TGTGCCAGCTGGTTTCAGGGTTGGATGGGCTACACCTTC.

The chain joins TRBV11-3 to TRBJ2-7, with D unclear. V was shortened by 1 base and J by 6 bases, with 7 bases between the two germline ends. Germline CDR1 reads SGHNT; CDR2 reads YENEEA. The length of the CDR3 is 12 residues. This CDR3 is CASSLVTPEQYF. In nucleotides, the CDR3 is TGTGCCAGCAGCTTAGTTACTCCCGAGCAGTACTTC. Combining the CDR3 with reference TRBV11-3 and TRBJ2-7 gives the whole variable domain EAGVVQSPRYKIIEKKQPVAFWCNPISGHNTLYWYLQNLGQGPELLIRYENEEAVDDSQLPKDRFSAERLKGVDSTLKIQPAELGDSAVYLCASSLVTPEQYFGPGTRLTVT.

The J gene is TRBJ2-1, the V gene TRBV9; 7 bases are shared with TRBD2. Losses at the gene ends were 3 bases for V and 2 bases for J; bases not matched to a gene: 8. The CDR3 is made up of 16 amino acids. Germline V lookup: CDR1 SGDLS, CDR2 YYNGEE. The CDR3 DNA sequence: TGTGCCAGCAGCGCCTTAGGAGCGGGAACCTACAATGAGCAGTTCTTC. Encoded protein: CASSALGAGTYNEQFF. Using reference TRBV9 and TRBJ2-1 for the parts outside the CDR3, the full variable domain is DSGVTQTPKHLITATGQRVTLRCSPRSGDLSVYWYQQSLDQGLQFLIQYYNGEERAKGNILERFSAQQFPDLHSELNLSSLELGDSALYFCASSALGAGTYNEQFFGPGTRLTVL.

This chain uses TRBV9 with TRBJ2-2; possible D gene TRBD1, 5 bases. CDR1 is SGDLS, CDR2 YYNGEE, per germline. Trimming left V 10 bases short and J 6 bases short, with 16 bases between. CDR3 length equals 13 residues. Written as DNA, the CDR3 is TGTGCCCGCGCCTCCAGGGCGGCCGGGGAGCTGTTTTTT. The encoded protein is CARASRAAGELFF.

CDR3 sequence (DNA): TGCGCCAGCAGCTTATCCCTAGCGGGAGGGCCCAATGAGCAGTTCTTC. Its translation: CASSLSLAGGPNEQFF. The J gene is TRBJ2-1, the V gene TRBV5-1; TRBD2 aligns across 12 bases. CDR3 length: 16 amino acids. The germline V gene has CDR1 SGHRS and CDR2 YFSETQ. After removal of 2 bases from V and 6 bases from J, the junction contained 6 bases not matched to a gene. Together with reference TRBV5-1 and TRBJ2-1, the CDR3 gives the full variable domain: KAGVTQTPRYLIKTRGQQVTLSCSPISGHRSVSWYQQTPGQGLQFLFEYFSETQRNKGNFPGRFSGRQFSNSRSEMNVSTLELGDSALYLCASSLSLAGGPNEQFFGPGTRLTVL.

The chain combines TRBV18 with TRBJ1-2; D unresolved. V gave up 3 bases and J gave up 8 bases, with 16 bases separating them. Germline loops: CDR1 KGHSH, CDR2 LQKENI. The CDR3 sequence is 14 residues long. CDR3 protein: CASSPRAIREGYTF. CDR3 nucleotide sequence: TGTGCCAGCTCACCGCGGGCTATTAGGGAAGGCTACACCTTC.

In DNA form, the CDR3 reads TGTGCCAGCAGTTTGCAGGGAGGGAAAGAGACCCAGTACTTC. This translates into CASSLQGGKETQYF. The genes are TRBV6-6 and TRBJ2-5; 7 bases match TRBD2. Germline V gene data show CDR1 as MNHNY and CDR2 as SVGAGI (reference sequence). This CDR3 has 14 residues. V shed 4 bases, J shed 3 bases, and the junction held 5 bases outside the gene matches.

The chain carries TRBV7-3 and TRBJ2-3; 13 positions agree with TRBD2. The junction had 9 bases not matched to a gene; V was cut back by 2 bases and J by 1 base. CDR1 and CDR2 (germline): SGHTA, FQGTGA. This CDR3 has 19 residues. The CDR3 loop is CASSLRTSGRAGGTDTQYF. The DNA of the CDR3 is TGTGCCAGCAGCTTACGAACTAGCGGGAGGGCCGGTGGCACAGATACGCAGTATTTT.

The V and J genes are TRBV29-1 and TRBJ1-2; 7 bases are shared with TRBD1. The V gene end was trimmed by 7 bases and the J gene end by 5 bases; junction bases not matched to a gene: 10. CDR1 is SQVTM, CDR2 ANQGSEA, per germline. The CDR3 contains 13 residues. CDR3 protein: CSAWDSILYGYTF. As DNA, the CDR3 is TGCAGCGCCTGGGACAGTATATTATATGGCTACACCTTC. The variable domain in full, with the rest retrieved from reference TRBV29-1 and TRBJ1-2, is SAVISQKPSRDICQRGTSLTIQCQVDSQVTMMFWYRQQPGQSLTLIATANQGSEATYESGFVIDKFPISRPNLTFSTLTVSNMSPEDSSIYLCSAWDSILYGYTFGSGTRLTVV.

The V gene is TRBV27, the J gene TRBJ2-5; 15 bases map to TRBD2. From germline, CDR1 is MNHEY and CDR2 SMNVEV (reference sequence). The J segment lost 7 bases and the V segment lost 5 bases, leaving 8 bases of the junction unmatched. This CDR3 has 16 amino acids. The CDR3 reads CASSPRGLAGGVTQYF. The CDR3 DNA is TGTGCCAGCAGTCCTCGGGGACTAGCGGGAGGTGTGACCCAGTACTTC.

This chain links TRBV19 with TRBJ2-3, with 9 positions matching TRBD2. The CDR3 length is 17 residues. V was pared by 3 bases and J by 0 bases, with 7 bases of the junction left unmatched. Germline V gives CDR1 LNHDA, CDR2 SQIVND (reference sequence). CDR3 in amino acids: CASSIRGLASSTDTQYF. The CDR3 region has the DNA TGTGCCAGTAGTATTCGAGGACTAGCGTCTAGCACAGATACGCAGTATTTT. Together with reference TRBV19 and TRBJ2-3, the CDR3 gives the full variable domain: DGGITQSPKYLFRKEGQNVTLSCEQNLNHDAMYWYRQDPGQGLRLIYYSQIVNDFQKGDIAEGYSVSREKKESFPLTVTSAQKNPTAFYLCASSIRGLASSTDTQYFGPGTRLTVL.

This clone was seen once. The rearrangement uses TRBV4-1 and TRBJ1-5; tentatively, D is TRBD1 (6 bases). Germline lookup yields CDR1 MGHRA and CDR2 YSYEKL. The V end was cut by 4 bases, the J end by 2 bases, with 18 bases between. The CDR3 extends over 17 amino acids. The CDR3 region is CASSRVSGDPGNQPQHF. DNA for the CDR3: TGCGCCAGCAGCCGGGTGTCAGGGGACCCGGGCAATCAGCCCCAGCATTTT.